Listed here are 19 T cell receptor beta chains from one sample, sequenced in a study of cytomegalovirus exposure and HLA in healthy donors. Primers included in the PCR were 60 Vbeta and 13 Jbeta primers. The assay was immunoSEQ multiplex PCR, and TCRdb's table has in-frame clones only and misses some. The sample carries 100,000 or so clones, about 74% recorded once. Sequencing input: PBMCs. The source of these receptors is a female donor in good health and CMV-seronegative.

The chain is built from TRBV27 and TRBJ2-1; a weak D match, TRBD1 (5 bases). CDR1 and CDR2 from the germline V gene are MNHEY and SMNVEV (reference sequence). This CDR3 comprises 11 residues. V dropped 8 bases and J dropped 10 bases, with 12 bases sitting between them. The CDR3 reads CASGALPEQFF. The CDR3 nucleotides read TGTGCCAGCGGGGCGCTGCCGGAGCAGTTCTTC.

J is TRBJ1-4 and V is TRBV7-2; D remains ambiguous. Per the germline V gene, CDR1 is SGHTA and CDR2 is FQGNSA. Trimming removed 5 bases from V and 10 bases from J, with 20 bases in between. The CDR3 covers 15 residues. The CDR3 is CASSGRDTGRGKLFF. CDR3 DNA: TGTGCCAGCAGCGGGCGGGATACCGGACGGGGAAAACTGTTTTTT.

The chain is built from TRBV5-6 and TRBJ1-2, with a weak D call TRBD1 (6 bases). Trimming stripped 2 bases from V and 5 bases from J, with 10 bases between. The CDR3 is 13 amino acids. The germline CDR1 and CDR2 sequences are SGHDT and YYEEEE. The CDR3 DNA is TGTGCCAGCAGCTTCTTCAGGGGTTATGGCTACACCTTC. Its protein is CASSFFRGYGYTF.

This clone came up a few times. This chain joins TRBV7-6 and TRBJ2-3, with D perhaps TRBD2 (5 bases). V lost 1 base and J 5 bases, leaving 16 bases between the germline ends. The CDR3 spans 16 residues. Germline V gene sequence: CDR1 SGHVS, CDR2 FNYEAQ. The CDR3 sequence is CASSLGNPSLRDTQYF. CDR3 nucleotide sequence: TGTGCCAGCAGCTTAGGGAACCCTAGCCTGAGAGATACGCAGTATTTT.

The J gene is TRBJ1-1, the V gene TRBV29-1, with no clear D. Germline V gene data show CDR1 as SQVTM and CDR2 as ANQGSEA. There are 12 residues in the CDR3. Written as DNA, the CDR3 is TGCAGTGCCAACTACGCGGAGGGAGAAGCTTTCTTT. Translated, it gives CSANYAEGEAFF.

CDR3 bases: TGTGCCAGCAGCCCCGGGACAGGGGTTCGGACGAACACTGAAGCTTTCTTT. It yields the protein CASSPGTGVRTNTEAFF. The chain employs TRBV9 and TRBJ1-1; 10 nucleotides agree with TRBD1. The germline V gene has CDR1 SGDLS and CDR2 YYNGEE. The CDR3 sequence is 17 residues long. J lost 1 base, V lost 4 bases, and 10 bases had no gene match.

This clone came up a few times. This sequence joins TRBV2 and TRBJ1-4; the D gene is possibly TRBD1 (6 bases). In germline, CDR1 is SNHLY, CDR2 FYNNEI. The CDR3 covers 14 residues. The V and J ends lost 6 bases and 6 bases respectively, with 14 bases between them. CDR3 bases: TGTGCCAGCAGCGTGACAGGCCCTTATGAAAAACTGTTTTTT. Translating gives CASSVTGPYEKLFF.

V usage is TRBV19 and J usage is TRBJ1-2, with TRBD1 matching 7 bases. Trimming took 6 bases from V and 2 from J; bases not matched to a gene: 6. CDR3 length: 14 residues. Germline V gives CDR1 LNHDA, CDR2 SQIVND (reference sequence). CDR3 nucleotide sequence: TGTGCCAGTAGACTCAGGGGGTCCAACTATGGCTACACCTTC. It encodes CASRLRGSNYGYTF.

The CDR3 loop reads CASRGLGPTDTQYF. DNA of the CDR3: TGTGCCAGCAGGGGCTTGGGGCCAACAGATACGCAGTATTTT. The V and J genes are TRBV2 and TRBJ2-3, with D possibly being TRBD1 (5 bases). CDR1 is SNHLY, CDR2 FYNNEI, per germline. The CDR3 extends over 14 amino acids. V was shortened by 6 bases and J by 3 bases, with 13 bases between the two germline ends.

CDR3 amino acids: CASSGGQGPSPLHF. DNA for the CDR3: TGTGCCAGCAGCGGAGGACAGGGACCTTCACCCCTCCACTTT. V usage is TRBV9 and J usage is TRBJ1-6, with TRBD1 matching 8 bases. Looked up from germline, CDR1 is SGDLS and CDR2 is YYNGEE. The CDR3 sequence is 14 residues long. Trimming at V came to 3 bases and at J to 9 bases, leaving 5 bases not matched to a gene.

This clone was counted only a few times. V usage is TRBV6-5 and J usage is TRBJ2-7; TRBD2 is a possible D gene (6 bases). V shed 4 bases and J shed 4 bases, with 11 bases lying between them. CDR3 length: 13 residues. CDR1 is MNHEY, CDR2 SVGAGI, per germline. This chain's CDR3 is CASSLRGRYEQYF. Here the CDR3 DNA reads TGTGCCAGCAGTTTACGGGGGAGATACGAGCAGTACTTC.

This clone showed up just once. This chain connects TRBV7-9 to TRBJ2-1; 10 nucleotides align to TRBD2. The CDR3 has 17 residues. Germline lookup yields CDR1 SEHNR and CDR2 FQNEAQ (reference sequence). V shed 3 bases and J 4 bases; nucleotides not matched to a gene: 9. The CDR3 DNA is TGTGCCAGCAGCTTTGGAGACAGCGGGGGGGCATACAATGAGCAGTTCTTC. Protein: CASSFGDSGGAYNEQFF. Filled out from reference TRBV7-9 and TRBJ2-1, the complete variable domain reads DTGVSQNPRHKITKRGQNVTFRCDPISEHNRLYWYRQTLGQGPEFLTYFQNEAQLEKSRLLSDRFSAERPKGSFSTLEIQRTEQGDSAMYLCASSFGDSGGAYNEQFFGPGTRLTVL.

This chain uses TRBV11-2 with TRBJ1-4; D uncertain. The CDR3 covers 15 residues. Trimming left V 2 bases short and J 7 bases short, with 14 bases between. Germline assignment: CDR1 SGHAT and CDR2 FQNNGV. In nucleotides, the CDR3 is TGTGCCAGCAGCTTATCACCGACATTGGGTGAAAAACTGTTTTTT. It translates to CASSLSPTLGEKLFF.

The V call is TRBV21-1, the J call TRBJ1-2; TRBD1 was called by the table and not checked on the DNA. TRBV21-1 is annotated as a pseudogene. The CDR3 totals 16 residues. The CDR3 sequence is CASSKGRQTWYYGYIF. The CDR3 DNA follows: TGTGCCAGCAGCAAAGGGAGACAGACTTGGTACTATGGCTACATCTTC.

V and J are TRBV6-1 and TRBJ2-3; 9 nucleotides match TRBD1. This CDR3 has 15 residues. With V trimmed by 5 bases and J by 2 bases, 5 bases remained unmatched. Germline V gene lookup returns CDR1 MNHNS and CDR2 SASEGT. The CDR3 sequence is CASSSWTGDTDTQYF. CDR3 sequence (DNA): TGTGCCAGCAGTTCTTGGACAGGGGACACAGATACGCAGTATTTT.

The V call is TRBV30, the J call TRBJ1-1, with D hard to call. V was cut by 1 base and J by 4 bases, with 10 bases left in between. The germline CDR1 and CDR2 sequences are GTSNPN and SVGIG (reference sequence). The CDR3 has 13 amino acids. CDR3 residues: CAWSETRGTEAFF. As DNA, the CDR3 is TGTGCCTGGAGTGAGACTCGAGGCACTGAAGCTTTCTTT.

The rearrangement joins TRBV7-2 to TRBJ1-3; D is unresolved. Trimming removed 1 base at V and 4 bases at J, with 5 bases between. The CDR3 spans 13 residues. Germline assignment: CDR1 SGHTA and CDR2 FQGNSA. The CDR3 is CASSLVSGNTIYF. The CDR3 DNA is TGTGCCAGCAGCTTAGTCTCCGGAAACACCATATATTTT.

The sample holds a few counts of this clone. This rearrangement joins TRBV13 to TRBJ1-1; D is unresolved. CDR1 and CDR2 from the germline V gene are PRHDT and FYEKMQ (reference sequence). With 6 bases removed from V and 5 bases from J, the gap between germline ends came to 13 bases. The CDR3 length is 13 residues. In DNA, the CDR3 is TGTGCCAGCAGTCATGGTTCGGGGACTGAAGCTTTCTTT. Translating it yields CASSHGSGTEAFF.

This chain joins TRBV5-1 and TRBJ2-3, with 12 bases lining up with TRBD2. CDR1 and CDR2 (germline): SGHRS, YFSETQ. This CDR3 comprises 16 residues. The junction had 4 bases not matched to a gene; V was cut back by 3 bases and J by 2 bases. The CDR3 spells CASSSLAGGPTDTQYF. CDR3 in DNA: TGCGCCAGCAGCTCCCTAGCGGGGGGGCCCACAGATACGCAGTATTTT.